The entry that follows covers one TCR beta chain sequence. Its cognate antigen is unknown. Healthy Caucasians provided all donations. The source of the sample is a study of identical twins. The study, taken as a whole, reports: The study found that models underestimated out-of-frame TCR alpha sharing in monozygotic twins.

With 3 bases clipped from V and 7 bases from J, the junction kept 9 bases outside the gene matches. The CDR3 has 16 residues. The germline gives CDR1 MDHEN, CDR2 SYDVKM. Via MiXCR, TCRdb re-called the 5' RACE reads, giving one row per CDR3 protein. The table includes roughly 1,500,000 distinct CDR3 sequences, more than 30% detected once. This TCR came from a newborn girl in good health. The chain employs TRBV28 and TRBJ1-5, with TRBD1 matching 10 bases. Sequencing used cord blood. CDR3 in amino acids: CASSFRRTGGRQPQHF. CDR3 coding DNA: TGTGCCAGCAGTTTCCGTCGGACAGGGGGTAGACAGCCCCAGCATTTT.